This is a list of T cell receptor beta chains from one sample in a study of CD8 T cells in ankylosing spondylitis. TCRdb ran MiXCR on the 5' RACE reads and lists one entry per CDR3 protein. The sample has some 220,000 distinct CDR3 sequences, less than 9.5% seen once; the top ten hold approximately 4.8%. The sequencing sample was made of blood, either unsorted or a sorted T cell fraction (not recorded which). These TCRs come from a female donor with ankylosing spondylitis or in good health (not recorded which). CDR3s leave out the opening cysteine and the closing phenylalanine or tryptophan. Each record gives: V gene, clone size, CDR3 protein. Expanded clones are given a class, and other clones once, few, many or no size at all.

v_gene: TRBV10-3
abundance: many
CDR3aa: AISSGTGNQPQH

v_gene: TRBV12-3/TRBV12-4
abundance: many
CDR3aa: ASSLSLTDRGGQPQH

v_gene: TRBV7-9
abundance: many
CDR3aa: ASSLAGLTYNEQF

v_gene: TRBV12-3/TRBV12-4
abundance: many
CDR3aa: ASSFGGELF

v_gene: TRBV7-2
abundance: many
CDR3aa: ASSSAPYSVGGYT

v_gene: TRBV20-1
abundance: many
CDR3aa: SARAGAEQY

v_gene: TRBV2
abundance: few
CDR3aa: ASTEEEGGGEQF

v_gene: TRBV20-1
abundance: .
CDR3aa: SAPPRLAGDTGALF

v_gene: TRBV28
abundance: .
CDR3aa: ASATGLRGEQY

v_gene: TRBV20-1
abundance: many
CDR3aa: SASRVNQPQH

v_gene: TRBV9
abundance: many
CDR3aa: ASSAPPGDAGNTIY

v_gene: TRBV7-6
abundance: .
CDR3aa: ASRQGGVPETQY

v_gene: TRBV29-1
abundance: .
CDR3aa: SVRPGAGYEQY

v_gene: TRBV7-9
abundance: many
CDR3aa: ASSLAGGRVHEQF

v_gene: TRBV12-3/TRBV12-4
abundance: many
CDR3aa: ASSWGSGYEQY

v_gene: TRBV7-2
abundance: many
CDR3aa: ASSLLATGTYEQY

v_gene: TRBV11-2
abundance: many
CDR3aa: ASSLEALGTGVQPQH

v_gene: TRBV6-1
abundance: .
CDR3aa: ASNDRVRTEAF

v_gene: TRBV27
abundance: many
CDR3aa: ASSYLGGGELF

v_gene: TRBV5-5
abundance: many
CDR3aa: ASSPTSGRPRDEQF

v_gene: TRBV7-2
abundance: many
CDR3aa: ASSRSTSGAYEQY

v_gene: TRBV20-1
abundance: .
CDR3aa: SANPGQGRGYT

v_gene: TRBV27
abundance: many
CDR3aa: ASSSEQGAGMRLF

v_gene: TRBV4-3
abundance: many
CDR3aa: ASSQGTVDTQY

v_gene: TRBV20-1
abundance: .
CDR3aa: SAREGGEGEPQH

v_gene: TRBV12-3/TRBV12-4
abundance: many
CDR3aa: ASSPGLAGGGEQF

v_gene: TRBV20-1
abundance: many
CDR3aa: SAPQEHGQPQH

v_gene: TRBV7-2
abundance: .
CDR3aa: ASSLVREGSYNEQF

v_gene: TRBV6-2/TRBV6-3
abundance: .
CDR3aa: ASSYSIVGQPQH

v_gene: TRBV7-2
abundance: many
CDR3aa: ASSLDGGSNTGELF

v_gene: TRBV9
abundance: many
CDR3aa: ASSATGELH

v_gene: TRBV4-2
abundance: many
CDR3aa: ASSFGLAGVGGELF

v_gene: TRBV14
abundance: .
CDR3aa: ASSQGRALGNEQF

v_gene: TRBV6-1
abundance: many
CDR3aa: ASSPSNPPGETQY

v_gene: TRBV12-3/TRBV12-4
abundance: many
CDR3aa: ASSFNYQETQY

v_gene: TRBV11-2
abundance: many
CDR3aa: ASSPPGLAGDNEQF

v_gene: TRBV4-3
abundance: many
CDR3aa: ASSQEMKPLGKEKLF

v_gene: TRBV25-1
abundance: many
CDR3aa: AKFGRGLGNEQF

v_gene: TRBV19
abundance: .
CDR3aa: ASSRSGSYERY

v_gene: TRBV4-2
abundance: many
CDR3aa: ASSPNSGTGATDTQY

v_gene: TRBV14
abundance: .
CDR3aa: ASSDDRANTGELF

v_gene: TRBV7-2
abundance: few
CDR3aa: ASSLALRGGDLFVDEQF

v_gene: TRBV20-1
abundance: many
CDR3aa: SAGGQRAHNEQF

v_gene: TRBV7-2
abundance: .
CDR3aa: ASSLLDPTDTQY

v_gene: TRBV7-2
abundance: .
CDR3aa: ASSRTGHGANVLT

v_gene: TRBV29-1
abundance: many
CDR3aa: SVSPSGTDTQY

v_gene: TRBV20-1
abundance: many
CDR3aa: SARTSGRGFYEQY

v_gene: TRBV9
abundance: many
CDR3aa: ASSIGADTQY

v_gene: TRBV7-2
abundance: .
CDR3aa: ASSLQGGGTYEQY

v_gene: TRBV10-3
abundance: few
CDR3aa: AIKGLAEGEQY